The rows below give T cell receptor beta chains drawn from one sample of a study of T cells in Graves' hyperthyroidism and ophthalmopathy. One entry per CDR3 protein, called by TCRdb with MiXCR from the multiplex PCR reads. The table records approximately 400,000 distinct CDR3 sequences, more than 14% of them present only once. The sample was blood. All receptors come from a woman aged 25-40 years with Graves' ophthalmopathy. Both conserved end residues are part of each CDR3. The D gene is left open where the match is weak. For some rows the clone size is stated as once, few or many, or as a class when expanded; others skip it.

D,J,size,V,DNA,CDR3
TRBD1,TRBJ1-5,few,TRBV5-6,TGTGCCAGCAGCTTGGGTTGGACAGGGAGACAGCCCCAGCATTTT,CASSLGWTGRQPQHF
NA,TRBJ1-2,many,TRBV5-5,TGTGCCAGCAGCTTGGTACAGGGTGATTACCGTGGCTACACCTTC,CASSLVQGDYRGYTF
NA,TRBJ2-1,many,TRBV27,TGTGCCAGCAGCAGACTAGGTTACGATGAGCAGTTCTTC,CASSRLGYDEQFF
TRBD2,TRBJ2-1,many,TRBV28,TGTGCCAGCAGTAAAACGGGGGGGGGGGATGAGCAGTTCTTC,CASSKTGGGDEQFF
NA,TRBJ2-7,many,TRBV5-1,TGCGCCAGCAGCTTGGACAGGGACACCTACGAGCAGTACTTC,CASSLDRDTYEQYF
NA,TRBJ2-1,many,TRBV6-1,TGTGCCAGCAGTGAAGACCAGCCAGAGTATGAGCAGTTCTTC,CASSEDQPEYEQFF
NA,TRBJ1-5,few,TRBV19,TGTGCCACCAAAATTAACCCCGGGGGCAGCCAAAATCAGCCCCAGCATTTT,CATKINPGGSQNQPQHF
NA,TRBJ2-3,many,TRBV11-3,TGTGCCAGCAGCTTAGGGACAGCTAGTACTAGCACAGATACGCAGTATTTT,CASSLGTASTSTDTQYF
TRBD2,TRBJ2-1,few,TRBV28,TGTGCCAGCAGAGGAATAAACAGGAGAGGGAGGACTAGCGGGGTCGTAGAGCCCAGGTTTGAGCAGTTCTTC,CASRGINRRGRTSGVVEPRFEQFF
NA,TRBJ2-5,few,TRBV10-3,TGTGCCCCGAGACTTCAACGAGGAGAGACCCAGTACTTC,CAPRLQRGETQYF
NA,TRBJ2-1,many,TRBV7-3,TGTGCCAGCAGCTCGGGGGCCAATAAGCAGTTCTTC,CASSSGANKQFF
NA,TRBJ2-7,NA,TRBV15,TGTGCCACCAGCACCTTGGGGCAAGGGAGCTCCTACGAGCAGTACTTC,CATSTLGQGSSYEQYF
NA,TRBJ1-5,many,TRBV6-1,TGTGCCAGCAGTGAAAGGGTGATTCAGCCCCAGCATTTT,CASSERVIQPQHF
NA,TRBJ2-7,many,TRBV20-1,TGCAGTGCTAGACCCGACGGGACGACCTCTAACGAGCAGTACTTC,CSARPDGTTSNEQYF
TRBD1,TRBJ1-1,NA,TRBV5-1,TGCGCCAGCAGCTTGGGGACAGGGGGCAAGGCTGAAGCTTTCTTT,CASSLGTGGKAEAFF
NA,TRBJ1-1,many,TRBV7-2,TGTGCCAGCAGCTTGGAGATGCTGAACACTGAAGCTTTCTTT,CASSLEMLNTEAFF
TRBD1,TRBJ1-6,many,TRBV20-1,TGCAGTGCCAAGGACAGGGAGGCCTCACCCCTCCACTTT,CSAKDREASPLHF
TRBD2,TRBJ2-7,many,TRBV5-1,TGCGCCAGCAGCTCGATTGACGGGGGGATAAACGAGCAGTACTTC,CASSSIDGGINEQYF
NA,TRBJ1-1,few,TRBV9,TGTGCCAGCAGCGTAGATTTGAACACTGAAGCTTTCTTT,CASSVDLNTEAFF
NA,TRBJ1-4,many,TRBV27,TGTGCCAGCAGTGCCAAGGACCGGCTCGGAGGAAAACTGTTTTTT,CASSAKDRLGGKLFF
TRBD1,TRBJ2-7,many,TRBV20-1,TGCAGTGCTTGGGACAGGGCCTACGAGCAGTACTTC,CSAWDRAYEQYF
TRBD2,TRBJ2-3,few,TRBV7-9,TGTGCCAGCATGCTACCGGTGCTAGCGGGGGGGACAGCCACAGATACGCAGTATTTT,CASMLPVLAGGTATDTQYF
NA,TRBJ2-3,many,TRBV20-1,TGCAGCCCCTCCAGGGGGGTCACAGATACGCAGTATTTT,CSPSRGVTDTQYF
NA,TRBJ2-7,many,TRBV12-3/TRBV12-4,TGTGCCAGCAGTTTAGCGGGGGCGCCCTCCTACGAGCAGTACTTC,CASSLAGAPSYEQYF
NA,TRBJ2-7,many,TRBV7-9,TGTGCCAGCAGCCCACCCCGGGACGCCAGCTACGAGCAGTACTTC,CASSPPRDASYEQYF
TRBD1,TRBJ2-2,many,TRBV4-1,TGCGCCAGCAGCCACGTACCAGGACAGGGGAGGGCCGGGGAGCTGTTTTTT,CASSHVPGQGRAGELFF
NA,TRBJ1-2,many,TRBV28,TGTGCCAGCAGCCCACCCAGTGGGGGTGGTGGCTACACCTTC,CASSPPSGGGGYTF
NA,TRBJ2-5,many,TRBV2,TGTGCCAGCAGTTGGAATAGAAAAGAGACCCAGTACTTC,CASSWNRKETQYF
NA,TRBJ2-1,NA,TRBV11-3,TGTGCCAGCAGCTTAGTCAGGGGCGAGCAGTTCTTC,CASSLVRGEQFF
NA,TRBJ2-1,many,TRBV3-1,TGTGCCAGCAGCCAAGATTTGTGGGGTAGATATGAGCAGTTCTTC,CASSQDLWGRYEQFF
NA,TRBJ1-1,many,TRBV9,TGTGCCAGCAGCGTACAGACTTCGAACACTGAAGCTTTCTTT,CASSVQTSNTEAFF
NA,TRBJ2-1,many,TRBV20-1,TGCAGTGCTAAGGGACCAACGCTTGAGCAGTTCTTC,CSAKGPTLEQFF
TRBD2,TRBJ2-3,NA,TRBV7-9,TGTGCCAGCAGCAGACTAGCAACCGGAGAAGATACGCAGTATTTT,CASSRLATGEDTQYF
TRBD1,TRBJ2-7,many,TRBV20-1,TGCAGTGCTAACCTGCAACGAAGGACAGGGGGATTGAACGAGCAGTACTTC,CSANLQRRTGGLNEQYF
NA,TRBJ2-5,NA,TRBV5-1,TGCGCCAGCAGCTCCCTCGCGTCCGAGACCCAGTACTTC,CASSSLASETQYF
NA,TRBJ1-2,many,TRBV2,TGTGCCAGCAGTGACGTGGATTCGGGTTTTGGGTATGGCTACACCTTC,CASSDVDSGFGYGYTF
TRBD1,TRBJ1-2,once,TRBV6-4,TGTGCCAGCAGCCAAGTTGCCGGGACAGCCTATGGCTACACCTTC,CASSQVAGTAYGYTF
NA,TRBJ2-5,NA,TRBV20-1,TGCAGTGCTAGAGTCGGGGGATTTAGGGTGGAGACCCAGTACTTC,CSARVGGFRVETQYF
NA,TRBJ1-5,NA,TRBV2,TGTGCCAGCAGTGATATAGGGTCCAATCAGCCCCAGCACTTT,CASSDIGSNQPQHF
NA,TRBJ2-2,many,TRBV6-1,TGTGCCAGCAGTGTGAGCACAGGCGGGGAGCTGTTTTTT,CASSVSTGGELFF
NA,TRBJ1-1,many,TRBV30,TGTGCCTGGAGTGTTACGGTGAACACTGAAGCTTTCTTT,CAWSVTVNTEAFF
NA,TRBJ1-5,many,TRBV12-5,TGTGCTAGTGGCCCCGGGGGCAATCAGCCCCAGCATTTT,CASGPGGNQPQHF